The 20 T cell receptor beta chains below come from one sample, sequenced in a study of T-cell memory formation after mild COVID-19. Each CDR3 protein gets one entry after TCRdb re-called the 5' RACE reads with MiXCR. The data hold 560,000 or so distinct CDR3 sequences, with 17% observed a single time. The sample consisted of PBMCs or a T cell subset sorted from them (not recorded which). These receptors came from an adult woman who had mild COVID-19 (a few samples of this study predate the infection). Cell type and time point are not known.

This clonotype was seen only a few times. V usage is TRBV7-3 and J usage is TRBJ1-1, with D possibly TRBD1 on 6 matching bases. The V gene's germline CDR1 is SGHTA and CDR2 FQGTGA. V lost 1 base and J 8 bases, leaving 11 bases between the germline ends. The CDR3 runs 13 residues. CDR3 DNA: TGTGCCAGCAGCTTAAAAACAGGGCGGGAAGCTTTCTTT. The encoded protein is CASSLKTGREAFF.

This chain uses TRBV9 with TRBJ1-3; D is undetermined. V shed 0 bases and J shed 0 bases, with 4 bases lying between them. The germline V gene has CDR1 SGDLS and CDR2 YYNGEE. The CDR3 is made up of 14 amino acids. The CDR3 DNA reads TGTGCCAGCAGCGTAGAGCACTCTGGAAACACCATATATTTT. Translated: CASSVEHSGNTIYF.

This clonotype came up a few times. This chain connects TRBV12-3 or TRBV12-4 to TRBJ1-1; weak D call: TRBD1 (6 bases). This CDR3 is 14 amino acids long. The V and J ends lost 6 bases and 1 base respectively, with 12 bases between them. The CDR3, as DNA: TGTGCCAGCAGATTCCGGACAGAGAACACTGAAGCTTTCTTT. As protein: CASRFRTENTEAFF.

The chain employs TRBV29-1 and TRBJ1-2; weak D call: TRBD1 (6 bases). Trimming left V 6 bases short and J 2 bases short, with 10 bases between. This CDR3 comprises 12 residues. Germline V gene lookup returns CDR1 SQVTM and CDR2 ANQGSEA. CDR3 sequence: CSVADRNYGYTF. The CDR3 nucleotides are TGCAGCGTCGCGGACAGAAACTATGGCTACACCTTC.

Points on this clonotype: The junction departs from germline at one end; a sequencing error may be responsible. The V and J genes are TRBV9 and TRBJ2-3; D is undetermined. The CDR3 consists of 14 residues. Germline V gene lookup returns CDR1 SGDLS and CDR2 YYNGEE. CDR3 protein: CASSVELNTDKQYF. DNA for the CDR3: TGTGCCAGCAGCGTAGAACTCAACACAGATAAGCAGTATTTT.

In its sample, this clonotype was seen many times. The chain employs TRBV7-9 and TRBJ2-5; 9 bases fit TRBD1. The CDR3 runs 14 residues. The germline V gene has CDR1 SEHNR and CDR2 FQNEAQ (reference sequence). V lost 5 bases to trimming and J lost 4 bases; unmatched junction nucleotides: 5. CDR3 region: CASSAPDRGETQYF. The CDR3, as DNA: TGTGCCAGCAGCGCCCCGGACAGGGGAGAGACCCAGTACTTC.

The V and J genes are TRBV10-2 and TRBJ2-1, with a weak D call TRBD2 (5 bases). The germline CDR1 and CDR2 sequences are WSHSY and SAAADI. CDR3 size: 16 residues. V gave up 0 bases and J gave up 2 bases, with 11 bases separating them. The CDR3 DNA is TGCGCCAGCAGTGAGTCGGGCGGGCCACCCTACAATGAGCAGTTCTTC. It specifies CASSESGGPPYNEQFF.

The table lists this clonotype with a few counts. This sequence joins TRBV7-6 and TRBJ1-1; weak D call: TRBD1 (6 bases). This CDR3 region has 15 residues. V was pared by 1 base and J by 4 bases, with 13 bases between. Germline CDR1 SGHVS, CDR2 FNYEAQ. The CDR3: CASSLDPGGGTEAFF. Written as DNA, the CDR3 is TGTGCCAGCAGCTTAGATCCTGGAGGGGGCACTGAAGCTTTCTTT.

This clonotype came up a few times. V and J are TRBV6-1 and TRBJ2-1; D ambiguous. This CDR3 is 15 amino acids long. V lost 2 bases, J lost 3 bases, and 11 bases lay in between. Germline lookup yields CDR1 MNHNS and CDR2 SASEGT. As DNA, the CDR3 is TGTGCCAGCAGTGAACTGAGGACCTTCTACAATGAGCAGTTCTTC. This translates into CASSELRTFYNEQFF.

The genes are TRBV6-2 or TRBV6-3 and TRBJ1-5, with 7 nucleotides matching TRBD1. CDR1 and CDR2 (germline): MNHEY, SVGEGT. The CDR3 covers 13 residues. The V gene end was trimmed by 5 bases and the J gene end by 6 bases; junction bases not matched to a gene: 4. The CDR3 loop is CASSDRVVQPQHF. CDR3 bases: TGTGCCAGCAGTGACAGGGTTGTTCAGCCCCAGCATTTT.

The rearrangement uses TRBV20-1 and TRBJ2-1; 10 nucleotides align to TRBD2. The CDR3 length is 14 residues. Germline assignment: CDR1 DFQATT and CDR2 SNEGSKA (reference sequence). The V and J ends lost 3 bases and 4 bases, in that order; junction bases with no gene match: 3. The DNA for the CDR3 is TGCAGTGCTAGGAGGACTAGCGGTTACAATGAGCAGTTCTTC. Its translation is CSARRTSGYNEQFF.

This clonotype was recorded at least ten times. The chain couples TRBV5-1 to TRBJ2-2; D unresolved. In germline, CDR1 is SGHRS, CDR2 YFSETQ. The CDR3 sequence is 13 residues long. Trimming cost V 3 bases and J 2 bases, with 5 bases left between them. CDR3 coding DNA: TGCGCCAGCAGCTACGACAACACCGGGGAGCTGTTTTTT. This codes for CASSYDNTGELFF.

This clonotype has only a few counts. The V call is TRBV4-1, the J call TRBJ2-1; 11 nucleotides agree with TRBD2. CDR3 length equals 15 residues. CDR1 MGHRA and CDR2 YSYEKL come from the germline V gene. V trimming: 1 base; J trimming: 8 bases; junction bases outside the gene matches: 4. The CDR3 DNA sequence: TGCGCCAGCAGCCAAGTTGGACTAGCGGGCGATGAGCAGTTCTTC. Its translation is CASSQVGLAGDEQFF.

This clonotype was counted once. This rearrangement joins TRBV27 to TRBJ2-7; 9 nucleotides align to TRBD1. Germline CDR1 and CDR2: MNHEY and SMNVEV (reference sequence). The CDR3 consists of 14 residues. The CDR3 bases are TGCACCAGCAGTAACCGGGACAGGGTTTACGAGCAGTACGTC. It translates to CTSSNRDRVYEQYV.

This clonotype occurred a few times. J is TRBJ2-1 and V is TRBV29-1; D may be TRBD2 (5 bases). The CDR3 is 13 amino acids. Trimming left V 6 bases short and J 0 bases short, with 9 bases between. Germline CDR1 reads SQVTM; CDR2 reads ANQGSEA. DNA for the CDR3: TGCAGCGTGTCGGGGAGCTCCTACAATGAGCAGTTCTTC. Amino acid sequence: CSVSGSSYNEQFF.

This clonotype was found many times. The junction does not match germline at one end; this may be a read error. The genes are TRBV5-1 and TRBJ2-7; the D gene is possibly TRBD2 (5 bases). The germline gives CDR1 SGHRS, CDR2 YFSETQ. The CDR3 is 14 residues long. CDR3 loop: CASSLGRGSYEQYF. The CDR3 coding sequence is TGTGCCAGCAGCTTAGGTCGGGGTAGCTACGAGCAGTACTTC. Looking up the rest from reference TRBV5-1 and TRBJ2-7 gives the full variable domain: KAGVTQTPRYLIKTRGQQVTLSCSPISGHRSVSWYQQTPGQGLQFLFEYFSETQRNKGNFPGRFSGRQFSNSRSEMNVSTLELGDSALYLCASSLGRGSYEQYFGPGTRLTVT.

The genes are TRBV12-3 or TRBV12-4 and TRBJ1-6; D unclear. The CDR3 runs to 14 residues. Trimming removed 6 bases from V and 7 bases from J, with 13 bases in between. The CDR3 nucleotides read TGTGCCAGCAGGGACGGTGGGGAAAATTCACCCCTCCACTTT. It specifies CASRDGGENSPLHF.

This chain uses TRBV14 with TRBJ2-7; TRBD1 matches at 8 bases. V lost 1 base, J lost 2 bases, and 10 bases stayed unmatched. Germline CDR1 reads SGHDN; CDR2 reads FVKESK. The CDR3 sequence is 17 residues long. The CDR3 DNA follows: TGTGCCAGCAGCCAAGGAAGACTACAGGGGGGACCCTACGAGCAGTACTTC. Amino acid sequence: CASSQGRLQGGPYEQYF.

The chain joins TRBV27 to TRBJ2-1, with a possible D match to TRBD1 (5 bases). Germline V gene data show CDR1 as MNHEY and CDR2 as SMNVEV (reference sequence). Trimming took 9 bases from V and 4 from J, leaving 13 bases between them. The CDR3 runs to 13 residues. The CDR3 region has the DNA TGTGCCAGTCAGGGTATAAGGTACAATGAGCAGTTCTTC. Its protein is CASQGIRYNEQFF.

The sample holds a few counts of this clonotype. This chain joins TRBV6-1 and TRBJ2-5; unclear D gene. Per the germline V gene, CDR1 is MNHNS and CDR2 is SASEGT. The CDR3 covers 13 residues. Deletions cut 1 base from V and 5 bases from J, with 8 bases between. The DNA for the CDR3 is TGTGCCAGCAGTGAAGAAAGGGTGGAGACCCAGTACTTC. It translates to CASSEERVETQYF.